This T cell receptor (beta chain) was captured in a study of blood T cells in healthy people across ages. Every donor gave 9 to 10 milliliters of peripheral blood. Study-level findings and limits: Age showed a roughly linear inverse relationship with TCR beta diversity per million T cells.

This CDR3 is 13 amino acids long. CDR1 is MDHEN and CDR2 is SYDVKM in the germline V gene. Trimming shortened V by 10 bases and J by 6 bases, and 18 bases separated the two germline ends. Together with a sample-barcoded 5' primer, a J-beta primer mix was included in a second PCR lasting roughly 6 to 12 cycles. TCRdb re-analysed the 5' RACE reads in MiXCR, keeping a single row per CDR3 protein. The sample includes some 880,000 distinct CDR3 sequences, 36% seen only once; the top ten take approximately 12%. A remark on this clonotype: Its antigen is still unknown.

Sequencing was done on a sample of blood. The sequence was obtained from a man aged 18 to 30 in good health. The chain couples TRBV28 to TRBJ1-2; no definite D call. CDR3 amino acids: CANRPSGTDGYTF. The CDR3 DNA sequence: TGTGCCAACCGACCAAGTGGTACGGATGGCTACACCTTC.